A single sample gave rise to the 25 T cell receptor beta chains below, sequenced in a study of T cells after yellow fever vaccination (dated by TCRdb to about 2019). Interpreted using the paper, the treatment or condition label stands for: live attenuated yellow fever vaccine strain. Libraries were made using 5' RACE. The data were produced on an Illumina HiSeq 2500. The raw public reads went through TCRdb reprocessing: fastp at Q25, MiXCR clone calling, in-frame beta chains kept. Each CDR3 protein gets just one entry, which takes the most common genes and DNA from the rows behind it. This sample is represented by roughly 300,000 distinct CDR3 sequences; 6.5% to 8.5% of them were singletons. The ten largest clones represent around 17% of the sample. Here the sequenced sample was PBMCs, taken approximately 40 days after the first yellow fever vaccination. These receptors all stem from a man aged 18 to 30 who received the YFV17D yellow fever vaccine.

V and J are TRBV11-2 and TRBJ2-3; TRBD2 might be the D (5 bases). Deletions cut 6 bases from V and 0 bases from J, with 22 bases between. Germline CDR1 SGHAT, CDR2 FQNNGV. This CDR3 spans 18 amino acids. CDR3 sequence reads: CASRKHRGSGVSTDTQYF. Written as DNA, the CDR3 is TGTGCCAGCAGAAAACACCGCGGCAGCGGCGTTAGCACAGATACGCAGTATTTT.

Many counts were recorded for this clonotype. This chain joins TRBV5-1 and TRBJ2-2, with 9 bases lining up with TRBD1. J gave up 6 bases and V 9 bases, and 12 bases lay outside the gene matches. Germline values: CDR1 SGHRS, CDR2 YFSETQ. The CDR3 totals 15 residues. The CDR3 region is CATTPGQGSPGELFF. The CDR3 DNA reads as TGCGCCACAACCCCGGGACAGGGCAGTCCCGGGGAGCTGTTTTTT.

This clonotype has more than one count but fewer than ten. The V and J genes are TRBV5-1 and TRBJ2-2; D remains unclear. Looked up from germline, CDR1 is SGHRS and CDR2 is YFSETQ. The CDR3 has 14 amino acids. With 3 bases removed from V and 3 bases from J, the gap between germline ends came to 9 bases. The CDR3 DNA follows: TGCGCCAGCAGCTGGGTCGATGACACCGGGGAGCTGTTTTTT. Its translation is CASSWVDDTGELFF.

The rearrangement links TRBV6-5 to TRBJ1-5, with 10 bases lining up with TRBD1. Germline trimming cut 4 bases from V and 4 bases from J; bases unmatched to any gene: 4. The CDR3 is 15 residues long. Per germline, CDR1 MNHEY and CDR2 SVGAGI. This CDR3 is CASSSTGGVNQPQHF. The CDR3 region has the DNA TGTGCCAGCAGTTCGACAGGGGGCGTTAATCAGCCCCAGCATTTT.

This clonotype was seen a handful of times. This sequence joins TRBV11-2 and TRBJ2-2; 12 nucleotides line up with TRBD2. Germline CDR1 and CDR2: SGHAT and FQNNGV. The CDR3 is 15 residues long. The junction had 6 bases not matched to a gene; V was cut back by 7 bases and J by 6 bases. This CDR3 is CASNLAGGLSGELFF. The CDR3 DNA follows: TGTGCCAGCAATCTAGCGGGGGGGCTCTCCGGGGAGCTGTTTTTT. Using reference TRBV11-2 and TRBJ2-2 for the parts outside the CDR3, the full variable domain is EAGVAQSPRYKIIEKRQSVAFWCNPISGHATLYWYQQILGQGPKLLIQFQNNGVVDDSQLPKDRFSAERLKGVDSTLKIQPAKLEDSAVYLCASNLAGGLSGELFFGEGSRLTVL.

This clonotype was observed a handful of times. The gene calls are TRBV7-9 and TRBJ2-5; D unclear. V gave up 5 bases and J gave up 0 bases, with 13 bases separating them. This CDR3 spans 15 amino acids. Germline CDR1 is SEHNR and CDR2 is FQNEAQ (reference sequence). The CDR3 is CASSPSPVNQETQYF. For the CDR3, the DNA is TGTGCCAGCAGCCCTAGTCCGGTGAACCAAGAGACCCAGTACTTC.

This chain links TRBV27 with TRBJ2-1, with D unresolved. The V gene's germline CDR1 is MNHEY and CDR2 SMNVEV (reference sequence). Trimming stripped 2 bases from V and 5 bases from J, with 10 bases between. The CDR3 runs 14 residues. Here the CDR3 reads CASSLRTRDNEQFF. CDR3 coding DNA: TGTGCCAGCAGTTTAAGGACCCGCGACAATGAGCAGTTCTTC.

This clonotype was seen ten or more times. The V call is TRBV6-1, the J call TRBJ1-6, with 8 bases identical to TRBD1. The CDR3 has 14 amino acids. Trimming at V came to 6 bases and at J to 3 bases, leaving 1 base not matched to a gene. In germline, CDR1 is MNHNS, CDR2 SASEGT. The CDR3 DNA follows: TGTGCCAGCAGCGACAGGGGCTATAATTCACCCCTCCACTTT. It specifies CASSDRGYNSPLHF.

This clonotype was detected a few times. The rearrangement uses TRBV6-1 and TRBJ2-1; 7 nucleotides line up with TRBD1. Germline CDR1 reads MNHNS; CDR2 reads SASEGT. CDR3 size: 16 residues. The ends lost 7 bases at V and 2 bases at J; junction bases unmatched: 11. The CDR3 DNA reads TGTGCCAGCACCGCGATATGGACAGGAGCCTACAATGAGCAGTTCTTC. Translated: CASTAIWTGAYNEQFF.

This clonotype has more than one count but fewer than ten. The J gene is TRBJ2-5, the V gene TRBV7-2; D is ambiguous. The germline V gene has CDR1 SGHTA and CDR2 FQGNSA. The CDR3 is 15 amino acids. The V end was cut by 2 bases, the J end by 1 base, with 11 bases between. This CDR3 reads CASSLRPGFQETQYF. The CDR3 region has the DNA TGTGCCAGCAGCTTACGGCCCGGGTTCCAAGAGACCCAGTACTTC.

The CDR3 nucleotides read TGTGCCAGCAGCCCCGGGACTAGCGGGGGGTCCGTTGAGCAGTTCTTC. Protein: CASSPGTSGGSVEQFF. The chain is built from TRBV7-2 and TRBJ2-1, with TRBD2 matching 15 bases. The V gene's germline CDR1 is SGHTA and CDR2 FQGNSA. The CDR3 is made up of 16 amino acids. The trim removed 5 bases at V and 9 bases at J, leaving 8 bases unmatched.

This clonotype occurred a few times. The chain recombines TRBV4-3 with TRBJ2-1, with TRBD2 matching over 13 bases. J lost 1 base, V lost 8 bases, and 23 bases had no gene match. The CDR3 has 22 residues. CDR1 and CDR2 from the germline V gene are LGHNA and YSLEER. The CDR3: CASAPGTDLTSGGLNSYNEQFF. CDR3 DNA sequence: TGCGCCAGCGCCCCCGGGACAGACCTGACTAGCGGGGGGCTAAATTCCTACAATGAGCAGTTCTTC.

CDR3 loop: CASRGGHGKKLFF. The CDR3 DNA reads TGTGCCAGCAGGGGGGGGCACGGAAAAAAACTGTTTTTT. The chain is built from TRBV27 and TRBJ1-4; TRBD1 might be the D (6 bases). The CDR3 is 13 residues long. Germline CDR1 is MNHEY and CDR2 is SMNVEV (reference sequence). The V gene lost 6 bases and the J gene lost 9 bases, with 14 bases spanning the gap.

This clonotype was seen a handful of times. CDR3 nucleotides: TGTGCCAGCAGTTTATGGGGCGTTTTAAGCAATGAGCAGTTCTTC. Protein sequence: CASSLWGVLSNEQFF. The gene calls are TRBV27 and TRBJ2-1, with a tentative D call TRBD1 (5 bases). CDR1 is MNHEY, CDR2 SMNVEV, per germline (reference sequence). Trimming left V 1 base short and J 6 bases short, with 13 bases between. The CDR3 loop spans 15 amino acids.

The genes are TRBV5-6 and TRBJ1-1, with a weak D call TRBD1 (6 bases). This CDR3 is built from 16 residues. Per germline, CDR1 SGHDT and CDR2 YYEEEE. The ends were cut back, 6 bases at V and 3 bases at J, with 21 bases in the middle. CDR3 DNA sequence: TGTGCCAGCACCGAGGCAGGGGCAAGGTGGGACACTGAAGCTTTCTTT. As protein: CASTEAGARWDTEAFF.

This clonotype was detected a few times. The rearrangement links TRBV19 to TRBJ1-2; TRBD1 might be the D (6 bases). Germline V gives CDR1 LNHDA, CDR2 SQIVND (reference sequence). Trimming cost V 5 bases and J 4 bases, with 11 bases left between them. This CDR3 is built from 13 residues. The DNA of the CDR3 is TGTGCCAGTAGTTGGACAGACAGCTATGGCTACACCTTC. Amino acids: CASSWTDSYGYTF.

This clonotype was observed a few times. The chain links TRBV5-5 to TRBJ2-1, with D uncertain. The CDR3 runs to 18 residues. The germline V gene encodes CDR1 SGHKS and CDR2 YYEKEE (reference sequence). The V gene lost 0 bases and the J gene lost 0 bases, with 16 bases spanning the gap. The CDR3 loop reads CASSLGSFLLSSYNEQFF. The DNA of the CDR3 is TGTGCCAGCAGCTTGGGTAGCTTCCTTCTAAGCTCCTACAATGAGCAGTTCTTC.

This clonotype was detected only a few times. The chain recombines TRBV10-1 with TRBJ2-1; D unclear. V lost 6 bases, J lost 2 bases, and 11 bases lay in between. The germline V gene encodes CDR1 WNHNN and CDR2 SYGVQD (reference sequence). CDR3 length: 14 residues. In DNA, the CDR3 is TGCGCCAGCAGCCTATATCGGGCCTACAATGAGCAGTTCTTC. As protein: CASSLYRAYNEQFF.

The chain uses TRBV1 and TRBJ2-1; the D segment call TRBD2 is taken from the table without a DNA check. TRBV1 is assigned pseudogene status. This CDR3 region has 15 residues. The CDR3: CTSSPLAGGANEQFF. The CDR3 DNA is TGCACCAGCAGCCCTCTAGCGGGGGGGGCCAATGAGCAGTTCTTC.

The chain is built from TRBV6-4 and TRBJ2-1, with 13 bases lining up with TRBD2. The V gene's germline CDR1 is MRHNA and CDR2 SNTAGT. Trimming cost V 0 bases and J 6 bases; bases outside gene matches: 2. The CDR3 loop spans 16 amino acids. The CDR3 DNA follows: TGTGCCAGCAGTGACTCGACTAGCGGGGGGCTCAATGAGCAGTTCTTC. It specifies CASSDSTSGGLNEQFF.

A few counts support this clonotype. The chain is built from TRBV7-6 and TRBJ2-3, with 16 bases identical to TRBD2. V gave up 3 bases and J gave up 4 bases; unmatched junction bases: 1. CDR1 is SGHVS and CDR2 is FNYEAQ in the germline V gene. The CDR3 sequence is 16 residues long. The CDR3 here is CASSLGLAGGPDTQYF. The CDR3 DNA reads TGTGCCAGCAGCTTGGGACTAGCGGGGGGGCCAGATACGCAGTATTTT.

This chain links TRBV7-2 with TRBJ2-1, with 7 bases lining up with TRBD2. Looked up from germline, CDR1 is SGHTA and CDR2 is FQGNSA. This CDR3 spans 15 amino acids. V was clipped by 6 bases and J by 0 bases; unmatched bases: 5. CDR3 nucleotides: TGTGCCAGCAGACTCGGGGGGAGCTCCTACAATGAGCAGTTCTTC. Translating it yields CASRLGGSSYNEQFF.

This clonotype has at least ten counts. This sequence joins TRBV6-2 or TRBV6-3 and TRBJ1-6; perhaps TRBD1 as D (5 bases). Deletions cut 5 bases from V and 14 bases from J, with 25 bases between. The CDR3 is 16 residues long. Germline-derived CDR1 and CDR2 are MNHEY and SVGEGT. The CDR3 bases are TGTGCCAGCAGTACGATCCAGTGGGAGGGACTTCCGTCCCTCCACTTT. Protein: CASSTIQWEGLPSLHF.

This clonotype was counted only a few times. For the CDR3, the DNA is TGTGCCAGCAGTGACCGTTTCAGCTCCTACGAGCAGTACTTC. Encoded protein: CASSDRFSSYEQYF. The rearrangement uses TRBV6-2 or TRBV6-3 and TRBJ2-7; D is unclear. This CDR3 contains 14 residues. Germline V gene data show CDR1 as MNHEY and CDR2 as SVGEGT. Deletions cut 5 bases from V and 0 bases from J, with 11 bases between.

The J gene is TRBJ1-1, the V gene TRBV7-9; D uncertain. The CDR3 covers 12 residues. CDR1 is SEHNR, CDR2 FQNEAQ, per germline (reference sequence). V gave up 3 bases and J gave up 4 bases, with 6 bases separating them. In DNA, the CDR3 is TGTGCCAGCAGCTTCTCCAGCACTGAAGCTTTCTTT. Its translation is CASSFSSTEAFF. The variable domain in full, completed from reference TRBV7-9 and TRBJ1-1, reads DTGVSQNPRHKITKRGQNVTFRCDPISEHNRLYWYRQTLGQGPEFLTYFQNEAQLEKSRLLSDRFSAERPKGSFSTLEIQRTEQGDSAMYLCASSFSSTEAFFGQGTRLTVV.